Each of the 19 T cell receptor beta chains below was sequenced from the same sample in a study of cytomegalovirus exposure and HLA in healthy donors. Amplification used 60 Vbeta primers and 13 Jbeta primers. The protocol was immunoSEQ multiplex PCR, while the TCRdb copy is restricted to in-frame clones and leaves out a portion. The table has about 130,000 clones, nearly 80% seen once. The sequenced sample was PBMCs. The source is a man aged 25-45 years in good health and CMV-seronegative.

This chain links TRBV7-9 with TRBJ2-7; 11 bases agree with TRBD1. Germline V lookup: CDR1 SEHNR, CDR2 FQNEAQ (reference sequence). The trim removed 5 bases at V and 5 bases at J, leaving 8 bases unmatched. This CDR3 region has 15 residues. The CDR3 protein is CASSKLGDRGDEQYF. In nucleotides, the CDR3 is TGTGCCAGCAGCAAGCTCGGGGACAGGGGGGACGAGCAGTACTTC.

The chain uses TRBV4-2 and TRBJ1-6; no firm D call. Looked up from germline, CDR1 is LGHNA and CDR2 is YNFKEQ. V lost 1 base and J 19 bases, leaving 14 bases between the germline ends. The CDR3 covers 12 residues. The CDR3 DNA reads TGTGCCAGCAGCCAAGGCTCTTCGGTCCCTCACTTT. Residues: CASSQGSSVPHF.

This chain's CDR3 is CASSFGGIADTQYF. CDR3 DNA: TGTGCCAGCAGCTTTGGCGGGATCGCAGATACGCAGTATTTT. The genes are TRBV13 and TRBJ2-3; a weak D match, TRBD2 (6 bases). CDR3 length equals 14 residues. Germline CDR1 reads PRHDT; CDR2 reads FYEKMQ (reference sequence). The germline V and J ends were trimmed by 3 bases and 4 bases, with 11 bases remaining between them.

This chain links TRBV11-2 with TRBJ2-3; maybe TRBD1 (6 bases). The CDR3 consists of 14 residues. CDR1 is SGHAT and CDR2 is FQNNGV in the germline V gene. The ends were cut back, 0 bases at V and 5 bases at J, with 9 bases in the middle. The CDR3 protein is CASSLDSTGDTQYF. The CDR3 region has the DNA TGTGCCAGCAGCTTAGATTCGACAGGAGATACGCAGTATTTT.

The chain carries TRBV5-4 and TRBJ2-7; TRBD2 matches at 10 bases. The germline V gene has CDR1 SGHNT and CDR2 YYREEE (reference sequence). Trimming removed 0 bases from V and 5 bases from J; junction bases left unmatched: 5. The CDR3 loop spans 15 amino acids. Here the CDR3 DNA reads TGTGCCAGCAGCTTGGTCCTAGCGGGAGTAAACGAGCAGTACTTC. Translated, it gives CASSLVLAGVNEQYF.

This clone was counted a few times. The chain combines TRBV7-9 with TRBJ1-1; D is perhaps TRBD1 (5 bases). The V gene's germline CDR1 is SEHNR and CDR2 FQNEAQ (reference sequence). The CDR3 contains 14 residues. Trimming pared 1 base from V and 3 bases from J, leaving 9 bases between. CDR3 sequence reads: CASSLGLGDTEAFF. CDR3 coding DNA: TGTGCCAGCAGCTTAGGGTTAGGGGACACTGAAGCTTTCTTT.

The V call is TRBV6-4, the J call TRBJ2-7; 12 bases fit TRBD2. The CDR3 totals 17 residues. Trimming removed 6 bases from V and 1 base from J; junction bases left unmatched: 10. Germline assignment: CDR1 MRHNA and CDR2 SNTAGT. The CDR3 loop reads CASRLPPGLAGSYEQYF. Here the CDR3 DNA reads TGTGCCAGCAGGCTACCTCCCGGACTAGCGGGATCCTACGAGCAGTACTTC.

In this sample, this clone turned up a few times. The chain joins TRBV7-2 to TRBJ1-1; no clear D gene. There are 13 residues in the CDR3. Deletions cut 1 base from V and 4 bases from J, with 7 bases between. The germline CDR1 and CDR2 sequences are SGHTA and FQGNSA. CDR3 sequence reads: CASSLVEGTEAFF. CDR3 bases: TGTGCCAGCAGCTTAGTCGAGGGCACTGAAGCTTTCTTT.

The CDR3 DNA follows: TGTGCCAGCAGCAGTCGGGGGGTCAATCAGCCCCAGCATTTT. This codes for CASSSRGVNQPQHF. The rearrangement joins TRBV6-5 to TRBJ1-5; weak D call: TRBD1 (5 bases). CDR1 and CDR2 from the germline V gene are MNHEY and SVGAGI. This CDR3 contains 14 residues. Deletions cut 6 bases from V and 3 bases from J, with 12 bases between.

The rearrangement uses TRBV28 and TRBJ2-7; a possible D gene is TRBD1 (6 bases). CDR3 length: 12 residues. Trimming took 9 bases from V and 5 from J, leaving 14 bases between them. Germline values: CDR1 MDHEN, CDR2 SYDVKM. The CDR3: CASKGGSHEQYF. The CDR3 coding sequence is TGTGCCAGTAAAGGGGGTTCTCACGAGCAGTACTTC.

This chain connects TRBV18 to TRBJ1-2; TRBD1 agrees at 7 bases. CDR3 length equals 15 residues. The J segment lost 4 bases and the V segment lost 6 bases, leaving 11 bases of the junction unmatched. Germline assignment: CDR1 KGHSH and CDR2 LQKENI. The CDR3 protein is CASSSWTGARYGYTF. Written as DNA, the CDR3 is TGTGCCAGCTCTTCCTGGACAGGCGCACGCTATGGCTACACCTTC.

The CDR3 nucleotides read TGTGCCAGCAGTGAAAGGGGATTCGGCAATCAGCCCCAGCATTTT. This gives the protein CASSERGFGNQPQHF. The chain recombines TRBV6-1 with TRBJ1-5; D is perhaps TRBD1 (5 bases). Germline V gene data show CDR1 as MNHNS and CDR2 as SASEGT. V dropped 2 bases and J dropped 2 bases, with 10 bases sitting between them. CDR3 length: 15 residues.

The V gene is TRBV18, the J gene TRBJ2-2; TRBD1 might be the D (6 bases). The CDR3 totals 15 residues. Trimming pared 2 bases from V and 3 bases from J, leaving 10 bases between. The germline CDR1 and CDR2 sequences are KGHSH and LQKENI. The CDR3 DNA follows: TGTGCCAGCTCACCATTACGGACAGACACCGGGGAGCTGTTTTTT. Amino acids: CASSPLRTDTGELFF.

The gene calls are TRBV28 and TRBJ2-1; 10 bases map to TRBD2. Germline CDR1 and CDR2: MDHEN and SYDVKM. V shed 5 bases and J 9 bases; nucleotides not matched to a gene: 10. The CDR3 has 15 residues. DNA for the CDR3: TGTGCCAGCAGTGTAGCGGGAGGCCCCCTCGCTGAGCAGTTCTTC. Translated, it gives CASSVAGGPLAEQFF.

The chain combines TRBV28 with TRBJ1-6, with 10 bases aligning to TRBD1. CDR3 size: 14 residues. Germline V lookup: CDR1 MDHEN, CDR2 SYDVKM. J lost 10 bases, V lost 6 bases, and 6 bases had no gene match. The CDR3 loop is CASRAGTGESPLHF. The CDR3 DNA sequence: TGTGCCAGCAGGGCCGGGACAGGGGAGTCACCCCTCCACTTT.

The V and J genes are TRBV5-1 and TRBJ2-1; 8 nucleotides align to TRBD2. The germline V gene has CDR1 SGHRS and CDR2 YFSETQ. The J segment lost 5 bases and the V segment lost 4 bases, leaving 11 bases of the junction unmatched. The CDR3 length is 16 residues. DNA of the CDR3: TGCGCCAGCAGCGATCTTACTAGCGGAGCTAACAATGAGCAGTTCTTC. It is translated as CASSDLTSGANNEQFF.

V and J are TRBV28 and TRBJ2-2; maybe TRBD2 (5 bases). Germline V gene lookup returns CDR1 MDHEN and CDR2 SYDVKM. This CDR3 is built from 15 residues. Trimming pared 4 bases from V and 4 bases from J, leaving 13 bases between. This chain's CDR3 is CASSSPGSLTGELFF. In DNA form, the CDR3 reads TGTGCCAGCAGTTCCCCGGGGAGCCTCACCGGGGAGCTGTTTTTT.

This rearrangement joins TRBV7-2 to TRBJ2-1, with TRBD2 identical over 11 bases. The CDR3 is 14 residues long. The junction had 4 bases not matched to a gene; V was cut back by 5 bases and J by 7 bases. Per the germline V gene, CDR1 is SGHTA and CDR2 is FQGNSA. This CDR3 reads CASSVGLAVNEQFF. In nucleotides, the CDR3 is TGTGCCAGCAGCGTGGGACTAGCGGTTAATGAGCAGTTCTTC.

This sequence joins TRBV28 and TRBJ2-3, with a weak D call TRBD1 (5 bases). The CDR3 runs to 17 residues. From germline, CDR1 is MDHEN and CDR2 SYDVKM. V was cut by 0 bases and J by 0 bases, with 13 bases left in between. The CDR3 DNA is TGTGCCAGCAGTTTATGGGTAGGGGAAAGCAGCACAGATACGCAGTATTTT. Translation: CASSLWVGESSTDTQYF.